Listed here is a single T cell receptor beta chain. Profiled with immunoSEQ multiplex PCR; TCRdb holds only in-frame clones, not every one. This sample has about 60,000 clones, with over 55% found just once. The data belong to a study of cytotoxic CD8 clonotypes in ibrutinib-treated CLL. Study-wide background: Averaging across samples gave about 240,000 productive templates and tens of thousands of productive rearrangements.

The germline V and J ends were trimmed by 4 bases and 6 bases, with 9 bases remaining between them. The length of the CDR3 is 13 residues. CDR1 and CDR2 (germline): SGHAT, FQNNGV. This TCR derives from a human donor with chronic lymphocytic leukemia. V gene TRBV11-2 combines with J gene TRBJ2-2; D ambiguous. The material sequenced was PBMCs, taken after 24 months of ibrutinib treatment. CDR3 DNA sequence: TGTGCCAGCAGCTATACAGATTCCGGGGAGCTGTTTTTT. Translating gives CASSYTDSGELFF. The full variable domain, completed using reference TRBV11-2 and TRBJ2-2, is EAGVAQSPRYKIIEKRQSVAFWCNPISGHATLYWYQQILGQGPKLLIQFQNNGVVDDSQLPKDRFSAERLKGVDSTLKIQPAKLEDSAVYLCASSYTDSGELFFGEGSRLTVL.